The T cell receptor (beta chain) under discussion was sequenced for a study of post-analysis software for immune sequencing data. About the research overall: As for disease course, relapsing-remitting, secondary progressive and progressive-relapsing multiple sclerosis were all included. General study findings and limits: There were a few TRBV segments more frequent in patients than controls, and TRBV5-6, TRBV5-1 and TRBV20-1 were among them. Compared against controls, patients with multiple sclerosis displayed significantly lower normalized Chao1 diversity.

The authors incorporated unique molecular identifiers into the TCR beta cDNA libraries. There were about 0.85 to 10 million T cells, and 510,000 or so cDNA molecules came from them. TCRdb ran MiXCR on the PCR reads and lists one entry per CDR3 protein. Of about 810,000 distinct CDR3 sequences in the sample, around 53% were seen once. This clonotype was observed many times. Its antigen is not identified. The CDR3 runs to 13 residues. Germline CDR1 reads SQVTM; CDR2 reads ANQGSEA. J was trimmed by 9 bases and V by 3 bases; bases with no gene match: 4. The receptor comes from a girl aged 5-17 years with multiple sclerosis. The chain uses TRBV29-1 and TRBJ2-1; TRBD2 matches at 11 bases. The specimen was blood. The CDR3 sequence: CSVDRLAGGEQFF. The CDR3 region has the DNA TGCAGCGTTGATAGGCTAGCGGGGGGTGAGCAGTTCTTC.